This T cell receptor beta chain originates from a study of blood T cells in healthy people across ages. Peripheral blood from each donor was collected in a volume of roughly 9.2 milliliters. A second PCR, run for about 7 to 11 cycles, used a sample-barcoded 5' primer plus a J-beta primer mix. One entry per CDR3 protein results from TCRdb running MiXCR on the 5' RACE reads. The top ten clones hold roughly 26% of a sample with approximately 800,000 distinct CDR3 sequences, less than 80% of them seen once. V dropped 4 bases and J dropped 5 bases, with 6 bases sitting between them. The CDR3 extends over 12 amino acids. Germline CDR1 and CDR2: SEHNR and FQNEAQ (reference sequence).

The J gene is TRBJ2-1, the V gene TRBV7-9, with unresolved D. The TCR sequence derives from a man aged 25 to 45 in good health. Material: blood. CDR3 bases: TGTGCCAGCAGCTCCCTAGACAATGAGCAGTTCTTC. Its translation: CASSSLDNEQFF.